This T cell receptor (beta chain) was captured by sequencing in a study of blood T cell repertoires in COVID-19. Overall study: Material from acute and convalescent COVID-19 was sourced from the United States, Italy and Spain.

Repertoires were generated with immunoSEQ multiplex PCR, while TCRdb's copy carries only in-frame clones and drops some. The profile shows about 200,000 clones, roughly 90% of them singletons. The sequencing sample was made of PBMCs or T cells enriched from blood (not recorded which). This receptor was taken from a woman in her late teens or twenties who had recovered from COVID-19.

In nucleotides, the CDR3 is TGTGCCAGCAGCCCTCAGGGTACTAACCACGAGCAGTACTTC. Encoded protein: CASSPQGTNHEQYF. The V call is TRBV7-3, the J call TRBJ2-7; D may be TRBD1 (5 bases). Trimming took 5 bases from V and 5 from J, leaving 16 bases between them. CDR3 length equals 14 residues. Germline V CDR1 and CDR2: SGHTA, FQGTGA.